This entry is about one T cell receptor beta chain. Between the trimmed V and J ends, which lost 1 base and 4 bases, there was a span of 10 bases. Germline-derived CDR1 and CDR2 are GTSNPN and SVGIG (reference sequence). The CDR3 extends over 14 amino acids. TCRdb's table, derived via immunoSEQ multiplex PCR, lists solely in-frame clones and lacks some. The profile shows about 100,000 clones, roughly 84% of them singletons. These data are taken from a study of control samples from healthy donors and cancer patients. Sequencing was done on a sample of blood. The TCR sequence derives from a woman aged 45-59 years in good health. The chain links TRBV30 to TRBJ1-4, with D unclear. For the CDR3, the DNA is TGTGCCTGGAGTGGGACTGGTGATAATGAAAAACTGTTTTTT. Its protein product is CAWSGTGDNEKLFF.